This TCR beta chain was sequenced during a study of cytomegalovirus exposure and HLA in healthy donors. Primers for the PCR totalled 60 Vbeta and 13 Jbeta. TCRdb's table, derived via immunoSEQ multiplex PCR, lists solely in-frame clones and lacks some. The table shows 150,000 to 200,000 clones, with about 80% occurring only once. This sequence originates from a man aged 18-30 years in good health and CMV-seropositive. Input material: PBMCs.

The CDR3 loop reads CASSVGGDFYEQYF. The CDR3 nucleotides read TGTGCCAGTAGCGTGGGGGGGGACTTCTACGAGCAGTACTTC. The J gene is TRBJ2-7, the V gene TRBV19, with 7 bases matching TRBD2. Germline lookup yields CDR1 LNHDA and CDR2 SQIVND (reference sequence). The V gene end was trimmed by 6 bases and the J gene end by 3 bases; junction bases not matched to a gene: 8. The CDR3 runs 14 residues. Combining the CDR3 with reference TRBV19 and TRBJ2-7 gives the whole variable domain DGGITQSPKYLFRKEGQNVTLSCEQNLNHDAMYWYRQDPGQGLRLIYYSQIVNDFQKGDIAEGYSVSREKKESFPLTVTSAQKNPTAFYLCASSVGGDFYEQYFGPGTRLTVT.